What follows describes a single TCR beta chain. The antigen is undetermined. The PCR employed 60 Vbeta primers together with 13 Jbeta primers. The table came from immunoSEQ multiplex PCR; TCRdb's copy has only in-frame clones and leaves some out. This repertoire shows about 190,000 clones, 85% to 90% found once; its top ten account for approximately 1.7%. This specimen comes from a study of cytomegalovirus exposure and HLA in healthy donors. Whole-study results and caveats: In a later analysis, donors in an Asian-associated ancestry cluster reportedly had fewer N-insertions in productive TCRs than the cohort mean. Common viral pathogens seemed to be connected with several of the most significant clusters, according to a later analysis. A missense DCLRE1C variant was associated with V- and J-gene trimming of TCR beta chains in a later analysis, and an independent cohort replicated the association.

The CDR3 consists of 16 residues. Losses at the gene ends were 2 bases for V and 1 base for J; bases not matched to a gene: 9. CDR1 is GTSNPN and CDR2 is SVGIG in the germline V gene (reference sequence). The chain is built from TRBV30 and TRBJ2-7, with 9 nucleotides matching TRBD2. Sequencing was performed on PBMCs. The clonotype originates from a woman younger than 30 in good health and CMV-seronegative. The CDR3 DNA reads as TGTGCCTGGAGTCCGAAAGCGGGAGGTTTATCCTACGAGCAGTACTTC. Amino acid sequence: CAWSPKAGGLSYEQYF. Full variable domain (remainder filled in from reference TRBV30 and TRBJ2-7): SQTIHQWPATLVQPVGSPLSLECTVEGTSNPNLYWYRQAAGRGLQLLFYSVGIGQISSEVPQNLSASRPQDRQFILSSKKLLLSDSGFYLCAWSPKAGGLSYEQYFGPGTRLTVT.